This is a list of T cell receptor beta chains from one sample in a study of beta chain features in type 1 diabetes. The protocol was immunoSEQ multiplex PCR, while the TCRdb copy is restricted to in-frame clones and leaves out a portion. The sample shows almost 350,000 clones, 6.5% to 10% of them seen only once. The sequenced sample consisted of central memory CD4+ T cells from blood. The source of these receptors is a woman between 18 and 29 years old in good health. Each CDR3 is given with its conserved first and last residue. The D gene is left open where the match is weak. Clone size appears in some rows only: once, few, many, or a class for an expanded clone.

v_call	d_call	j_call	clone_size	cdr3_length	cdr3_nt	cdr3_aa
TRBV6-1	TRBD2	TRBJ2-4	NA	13	TGTGCCAGCAAAGGTAGCGGGGAAAACATTCAGTACTTC	CASKGSGENIQYF
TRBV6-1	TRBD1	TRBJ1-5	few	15	TGTGCCAGCAGTGAATCAGCGGGACAGGGTATCTCCCAGCATTTT	CASSESAGQGISQHF
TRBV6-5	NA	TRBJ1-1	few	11	TGTGCCAGCAGTCCGGGGGCGCAGACTTTCTTT	CASSPGAQTFF
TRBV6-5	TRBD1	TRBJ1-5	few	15	TGTGCCACCAAGCTAAGGACAGGGGCGTCGGAGCCCCAGCATTTT	CATKLRTGASEPQHF
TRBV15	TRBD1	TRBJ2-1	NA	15	TGTGCCACCAGCACATTCCCGGGACAGGACAATGAGCAGTTCTTC	CATSTFPGQDNEQFF
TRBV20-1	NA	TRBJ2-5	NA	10	TGCAGTGCTAGCAAGAGGGAGCAGTACTTC	CSASKREQYF
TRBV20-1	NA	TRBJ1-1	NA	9	TGCAGTTGGAACACTGAAGCTTTCTTT	CSWNTEAFF
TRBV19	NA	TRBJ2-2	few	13	TGTGCCAGTAACTACAGGGCGACCGGGGAGCTGTTTTTT	CASNYRATGELFF
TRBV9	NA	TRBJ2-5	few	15	TGTGCCAGCAGCGTCGGACCGTCGTTCCAAGAGACCCAGTACTTC	CASSVGPSFQETQYF
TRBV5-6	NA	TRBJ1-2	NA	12	TGTGCCAGCAGCTTGTCCTTCTATGGCTACACCTTC	CASSLSFYGYTF
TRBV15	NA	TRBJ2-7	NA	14	TGTGCCACCAGCACAAGGACAGAACCCTACGAGCAGTACTTC	CATSTRTEPYEQYF
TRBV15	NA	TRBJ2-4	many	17	TGTGCCACCAGCACGAGAGACCTCAGGGGAAGCCAAAACATTCAGTACTTC	CATSTRDLRGSQNIQYF
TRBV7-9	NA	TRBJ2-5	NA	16	TGTGCCAGCACCCCCGGCCGTGGCAGCATCCAAGAGACCCAGTACTTC	CASTPGRGSIQETQYF
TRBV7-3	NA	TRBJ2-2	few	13	TGTGCCAGCAGCTTAATGGCGACCGGGGAGCTGTTTTTT	CASSLMATGELFF
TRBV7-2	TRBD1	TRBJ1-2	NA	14	TGTGCCAGCAGTCCGGGACAGGTCAACTATGGCTACACCTTC	CASSPGQVNYGYTF
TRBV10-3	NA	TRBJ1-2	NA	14	TGTGCCATCAGTGAGTGGGCAGTTAACTATGGCTACACCTTC	CAISEWAVNYGYTF
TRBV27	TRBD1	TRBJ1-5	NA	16	TGTGCCAGCAGTTTATCCCCCGACAGGGGCAATCAGCCCCAGCATTTT	CASSLSPDRGNQPQHF
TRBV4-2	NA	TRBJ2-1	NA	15	TGTGCCAGCAGCCAAGGGAAAGGGAGTGGGGGTGAGCAGTTCTTC	CASSQGKGSGGEQFF
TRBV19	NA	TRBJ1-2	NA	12	TGTGCCAGTAGTATAGATACTCGCGGCTACACCTTC	CASSIDTRGYTF
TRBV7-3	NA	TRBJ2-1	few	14	TGTGCCAGCAGCTTAACGGCACAGGACAATGAGCAGTTCTTC	CASSLTAQDNEQFF
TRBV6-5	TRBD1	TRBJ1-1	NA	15	TGTGCCAGCACCATGGGACAGGGATGGGACACTGAAGCTTTCTTT	CASTMGQGWDTEAFF
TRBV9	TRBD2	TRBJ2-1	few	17	TGTGCCAGCAGCGCCGGACTAGCGGGAGGTCACTACAATGAGCAGTTCTTC	CASSAGLAGGHYNEQFF
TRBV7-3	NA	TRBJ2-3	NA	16	TGTGCCAGCAGCGAAGGGTCAGGAACGGTCGGCGATACGCAGTATTTT	CASSEGSGTVGDTQYF
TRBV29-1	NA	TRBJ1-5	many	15	TGCAGCGTTGTTGAACAGGTAGACAGCAATCAGCCCCAGCATTTT	CSVVEQVDSNQPQHF
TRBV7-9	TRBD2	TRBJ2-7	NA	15	TGTGCCAGCAGCCCCCGGACTAGCGGAGCCTACGAGCAGTACTTC	CASSPRTSGAYEQYF
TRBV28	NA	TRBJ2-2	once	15	TGTGCCAGCAGTTTAGGAGGGACCTTTAGCGGGGAGCTGTTTTTT	CASSLGGTFSGELFF
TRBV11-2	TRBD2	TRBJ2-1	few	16	TGTGCCAGCAGCCTTTTAGCGGGAGCGTCTTACAATGAGCAGTTCTTC	CASSLLAGASYNEQFF
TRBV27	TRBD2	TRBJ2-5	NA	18	TGTGCCAGCAGTCCAATCGCGATTCTAGCGGGAGACCAAGAGACCCAGTACTTC	CASSPIAILAGDQETQYF
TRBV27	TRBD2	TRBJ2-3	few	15	TGTGCCAGCAGTTTAGGACTAGCGAGGCCAGATACGCAGTATTTT	CASSLGLARPDTQYF
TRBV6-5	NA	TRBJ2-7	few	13	TGTGCCAGCAGAAGTCCCAGCTCCTACGAGCAGTACTTC	CASRSPSSYEQYF
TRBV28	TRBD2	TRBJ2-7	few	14	TGTGCCAGCAGTTTACTAGCGGGAGCCTACGAGCAGTACTTC	CASSLLAGAYEQYF
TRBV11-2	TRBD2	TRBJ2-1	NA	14	TGTGCCAGCAGCTTAGAACTGGCGGGAGGGACGAAATTCTTC	CASSLELAGGTKFF
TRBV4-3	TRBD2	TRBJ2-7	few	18	TGCGCCAGCAGCCAAGACCTTTACGGGACTAGCGGGATCTACGAGCAGTACTTC	CASSQDLYGTSGIYEQYF
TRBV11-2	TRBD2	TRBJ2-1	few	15	TGTGCCAGCGAAATAGAACTAGCGCCCTACAATGAGCAGTTCTTC	CASEIELAPYNEQFF
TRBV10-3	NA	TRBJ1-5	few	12	TGTGCCATCAGTGAGTCGTTGGAGCCCCAGCATTTT	CAISESLEPQHF
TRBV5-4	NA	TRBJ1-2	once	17	TGTGCCAGCAGCCCGCCCGGCATTACAGGGTACAGCTATGGCTACACCTTC	CASSPPGITGYSYGYTF
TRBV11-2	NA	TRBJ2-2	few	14	TGTGCCAGCAGCTTAGGACGGGACACCGGGGAGCTGTTTTTT	CASSLGRDTGELFF